Listed below are T cell receptor beta chains from one sample, sequenced in a study of T-cell memory formation after mild COVID-19. TCRdb re-derived calls from the 5' RACE reads in MiXCR, one entry per CDR3 protein. The sample has under 150,000 distinct CDR3 sequences, 22% seen once. Sequencing used PBMCs or a T cell subset sorted from them (not recorded which). These TCRs come from a man younger than 35 who had mild COVID-19 (a few samples of this study predate the infection). Cell type and time point are not known. The CDR3 runs from the conserved cysteine through the conserved F or W. A D gene is named only where the DNA matches it firmly. A clone size is listed for some rows: how often the clone was seen (once, few, many), or a class if it is expanded.

size: .; D: .; J: TRBJ1-3; V: TRBV4-1; length: 18; DNA: TGCGCCAGCAGCCAAGATACCCTAACTCGGACAGAAGGAAACACCATATATTTT; CDR3: CASSQDTLTRTEGNTIYF
size: .; D: .; J: TRBJ2-7; V: TRBV7-9; length: 14; DNA: TGTGCCAGCAGCTTAGACGGACTTACCTACGAGCAGTACTTC; CDR3: CASSLDGLTYEQYF
size: .; D: TRBD2; J: TRBJ2-7; V: TRBV20-1; length: 15; DNA: TGCAGTGCTAGGGCGACTAGCGGGGGATTCTACGAGCAGTACTTC; CDR3: CSARATSGGFYEQYF
size: few; D: .; J: TRBJ2-2; V: TRBV7-9; length: 15; DNA: TGTGCCAGCAGCTTAGCCAGGTCGAACACCGGGGAGCTGTTTTTT; CDR3: CASSLARSNTGELFF
size: many; D: .; J: TRBJ2-1; V: TRBV7-9; length: 10; DNA: TGTGCCAGCAGCTTAAGTGAGCAGTTCTTC; CDR3: CASSLSEQFF
size: few; D: .; J: TRBJ2-2; V: TRBV10-1; length: 15; DNA: TGCGCCACCTCAAAGTCGCGGGGGAACACCGGGGAGCTGTTTTTT; CDR3: CATSKSRGNTGELFF
size: .; D: .; J: TRBJ1-2; V: TRBV4-1; length: 15; DNA: TGCGCCAGCAGCCTGGGTACGGAGGGACAATATGGCTACACCTTC; CDR3: CASSLGTEGQYGYTF
size: .; D: .; J: TRBJ2-3; V: TRBV12-3/TRBV12-4; length: 14; DNA: TGTGCCAGCAGTCCGCCTCCCATTACAGATACGCAGTATTTT; CDR3: CASSPPPITDTQYF
size: few; D: TRBD2; J: TRBJ2-3; V: TRBV7-3; length: 15; DNA: TGTGCCAGCAAAAGGACTAGCGGGGCCCGAGATACGCAGTATTTT; CDR3: CASKRTSGARDTQYF
size: few; D: .; J: TRBJ2-3; V: TRBV27; length: 12; DNA: TGTGCCAGCAGAGGGACTCCAGATACGCAGTATTTT; CDR3: CASRGTPDTQYF
size: .; D: .; J: TRBJ2-3; V: TRBV7-9; length: 16; DNA: TGTGCCAGCAGCTTAAGACATACACGCTCCACAGATACGCAGTATTTT; CDR3: CASSLRHTRSTDTQYF
size: many; D: .; J: TRBJ2-1; V: TRBV5-4; length: 13; DNA: TGTGCCAGCAGTGAAGAGTCCCCCAATGAGCAGTTCTTC; CDR3: CASSEESPNEQFF
size: few; D: .; J: TRBJ2-3; V: TRBV4-2; length: 14; DNA: TGTGCCAGCAGCCAAGATCGGGGCACAGATACGCAGTATTTT; CDR3: CASSQDRGTDTQYF
size: few; D: TRBD1; J: TRBJ1-5; V: TRBV5-1; length: 19; DNA: TGCGCCAGCAGCTACCACCGGCTTGAGGTGACAGGGGTCGATCAGCCCCAGCATTTT; CDR3: CASSYHRLEVTGVDQPQHF
size: many; D: .; J: TRBJ1-2; V: TRBV20-1; length: 15; DNA: TGCAGTGGATTCCCCTACCTGGACGGAATTTATAGCTACACCTTC; CDR3: CSGFPYLDGIYSYTF
size: .; D: .; J: TRBJ2-7; V: TRBV12-3/TRBV12-4; length: 13; DNA: TGTGCCAGCAGTTTAGAAGGGATCAACGAGCAGTACTTC; CDR3: CASSLEGINEQYF
size: few; D: TRBD1; J: TRBJ2-1; V: TRBV29-1; length: 15; DNA: TGCAGCGTTACCCCGACAGGGTACGAGGCCAATGAGCAGTTCTTC; CDR3: CSVTPTGYEANEQFF
size: few; D: .; J: TRBJ2-3; V: TRBV5-1; length: 16; DNA: TGCGCCAGCAGCTTGGACCGGGACTCTGGCACAGATACGCAGTATTTT; CDR3: CASSLDRDSGTDTQYF
size: once; D: TRBD1; J: TRBJ1-1; V: TRBV28; length: 14; DNA: TGTGCCAGCAGTCCACTGAGGGGGCAGGTTGAAGCTTTCTTT; CDR3: CASSPLRGQVEAFF
size: .; D: TRBD2; J: TRBJ2-1; V: TRBV27; length: 16; DNA: TGTGCCAGCAGTTTAATTCCGGGGGGGCCTTACAATGAGCAGTTCTTC; CDR3: CASSLIPGGPYNEQFF
size: .; D: TRBD1; J: TRBJ2-1; V: TRBV24-1; length: 15; DNA: TGTGCCACCAGTGATCCTGGGACAGGGGTCAATGAGCAGTTCTTC; CDR3: CATSDPGTGVNEQFF
size: many; D: .; J: TRBJ1-2; V: TRBV7-9; length: 16; DNA: TGTGCCAGCAGCAACGCGCCCCTAACAGGGCCGCGGGGCTACACCTTC; CDR3: CASSNAPLTGPRGYTF
size: many; D: .; J: TRBJ1-5; V: TRBV20-1; length: 15; DNA: TGCAGTGCTAGCCCCGGTGAGGGCCCCTATCATTCCCAGCATTTT; CDR3: CSASPGEGPYHSQHF
size: .; D: TRBD2; J: TRBJ2-1; V: TRBV4-3; length: 17; DNA: TGCGCCAGCAGCCAAGATGGACTAGCGGGGAGCTACAATGAGCAGTTCTTC; CDR3: CASSQDGLAGSYNEQFF
size: .; D: .; J: TRBJ2-1; V: TRBV28; length: 14; DNA: TGTGCCAGCAGTTTTGGGGCCCCCGGGACTGAACAGTTCTTC; CDR3: CASSFGAPGTEQFF
size: .; D: .; J: TRBJ2-5; V: TRBV12-3/TRBV12-4; length: 13; DNA: TGTGCCAGCAGTTTCCGGGATCGAGAGACCCAGTACTTC; CDR3: CASSFRDRETQYF
size: .; D: .; J: TRBJ2-1; V: TRBV5-4; length: 15; DNA: TGTGCCAGCAGCTCCCAGGGTAACCCCATTAATGAGCAGTTCTTC; CDR3: CASSSQGNPINEQFF
size: few; D: .; J: TRBJ2-5; V: TRBV12-5; length: 13; DNA: TGTGCTAGCCGACCTACTAGTTCGGCGACCCAGTACTTC; CDR3: CASRPTSSATQYF
size: .; D: TRBD1; J: TRBJ2-7; V: TRBV6-2/TRBV6-3; length: 15; DNA: TGTGCCAGCAGTTACCGAGGGGGCGGAAAGGACGAGCAGTACTTC; CDR3: CASSYRGGGKDEQYF
size: .; D: .; J: TRBJ2-4; V: TRBV7-9; length: 13; DNA: TGTGCCAGCAGCTCAGGGGGGGATAACATTCAGTACTTC; CDR3: CASSSGGDNIQYF
size: .; D: TRBD1; J: TRBJ2-2; V: TRBV12-3/TRBV12-4; length: 16; DNA: TGTGCCAGCAGTCTCCGGGACAGGGGGGACACCGGGGAGCTGTTTTTT; CDR3: CASSLRDRGDTGELFF
size: .; D: .; J: TRBJ2-1; V: TRBV4-1; length: 13; DNA: TGCGCCAGCAGCCAAGAGCCCCTCACCGAGCAGTTCTTC; CDR3: CASSQEPLTEQFF
size: few; D: TRBD1; J: TRBJ1-2; V: TRBV6-5; length: 14; DNA: TGTGCCAGCAGTGCGTCAGGGGGCTATCATGGCTACACCTTC; CDR3: CASSASGGYHGYTF
size: .; D: .; J: TRBJ2-3; V: TRBV10-3; length: 12; DNA: TGTGCCATCAGTCCCAAGACAGATACGCAGTATTTT; CDR3: CAISPKTDTQYF
size: few; D: TRBD1; J: TRBJ2-7; V: TRBV4-1; length: 16; DNA: TGCGCCAGCAGCCAATTTCATGGACAGGGTACCTACGAGCAGTACTTC; CDR3: CASSQFHGQGTYEQYF
size: .; D: TRBD1; J: TRBJ1-1; V: TRBV12-3/TRBV12-4; length: 14; DNA: TGTGCCAGCAGTTTCGAGGGGGCCGCCACTGAAGCTTTCTTT; CDR3: CASSFEGAATEAFF
size: few; D: .; J: TRBJ2-5; V: TRBV21-1; length: 13; DNA: TGTGCCAGCAGCATAGTCCAGCCAGAGACCCAGTACTTC; CDR3: CASSIVQPETQYF
size: few; D: TRBD1; J: TRBJ2-7; V: TRBV7-9; length: 16; DNA: TGTGCCAGCAGCCCGCCCAAGGACAGGGGGCCCTACGAGCAGTACTTC; CDR3: CASSPPKDRGPYEQYF
size: once; D: TRBD2; J: TRBJ2-1; V: TRBV29-1; length: 14; DNA: TGCAGCGTGTACGGACTAGCGGAAGACAATGAGCAGTTCTTC; CDR3: CSVYGLAEDNEQFF
size: .; D: TRBD1; J: TRBJ1-1; V: TRBV6-1; length: 14; DNA: TGTGCCAGCAGGAAACAGGGGTCAAACACTGAAGCTTTCTTT; CDR3: CASRKQGSNTEAFF
size: .; D: .; J: TRBJ1-5; V: TRBV29-1; length: 14; DNA: TGCAGCGCCATAGCGGGGGGCCGCAATCAGCCCCAGCATTTT; CDR3: CSAIAGGRNQPQHF
size: few; D: TRBD2; J: TRBJ2-1; V: TRBV7-7; length: 15; DNA: TGTGCCAGCAGCCCTGCGGCGGGGGGACCTTCCGAGCAGTTCTTC; CDR3: CASSPAAGGPSEQFF
size: .; D: TRBD1; J: TRBJ1-1; V: TRBV4-1; length: 18; DNA: TGCGCCAGCAGCCACACTCTTCTACAGGGGAGGCTGAGAACTGAAGCTTTCTTT; CDR3: CASSHTLLQGRLRTEAFF
size: .; D: .; J: TRBJ2-2; V: TRBV29-1; length: 13; DNA: TGCAGCGTTATGGGGGCGCGAACCGGGGAGCTGTTTTTT; CDR3: CSVMGARTGELFF
size: .; D: TRBD2; J: TRBJ2-5; V: TRBV6-6; length: 16; DNA: TGTGCCAGCAGTGAGAGCCTGAGGAGCGGGGGAGAGACCCAGTACTTC; CDR3: CASSESLRSGGETQYF
size: many; D: .; J: TRBJ1-1; V: TRBV6-5; length: 15; DNA: TGTGCCAGCAGTGTGTCGACAGGTCTCAACACTGAAGCTTTCTTT; CDR3: CASSVSTGLNTEAFF
size: once; D: .; J: TRBJ2-5; V: TRBV18; length: 13; DNA: TGTGCCAGCTCACCACCGAAAGGAGAGACCCAGTACTTC; CDR3: CASSPPKGETQYF
size: .; D: TRBD1; J: TRBJ2-3; V: TRBV18; length: 15; DNA: TGTGCCAGCTCACCCAACAGGGGGAGGACAGATACGCAGTATTTT; CDR3: CASSPNRGRTDTQYF
size: few; D: .; J: TRBJ2-4; V: TRBV6-2/TRBV6-3; length: 16; DNA: TGTGCCAGCAGTAAACCTGGGGCTGGGGCCAAAAACATTCAGTACTTC; CDR3: CASSKPGAGAKNIQYF
size: few; D: .; J: TRBJ2-3; V: TRBV9; length: 16; DNA: TGTGCCAGCAGCGTAGGATGGACTTCTAGCACAGATACGCAGTATTTT; CDR3: CASSVGWTSSTDTQYF